The clone carrying this T cell receptor (beta chain) was seen a single time. The data were obtained in a study of blood T cell repertoires in COVID-19. Whole-study context: Samples of COVID-19 (acute and convalescent) were obtained from the United States, Italy and Spain.

In the original processing: The assay estimated nucleated cells by amplifying reference gene primers. TCRdb's table, derived via immunoSEQ multiplex PCR, lists solely in-frame clones and lacks some. V and J calls and clone size are copied from that table; D and trimming were computed from the DNA. The sample includes about 140,000 clones, 80% to 85% of them seen just once. This TCR derives from a woman aged 60 to 75 with acute or convalescent COVID-19. Sequenced sample: peripheral blood.

The CDR3 coding sequence is TGTGCCAGCAGTGAAGGCGTGGGGAGCGGGGGGTTCACAGATACGCAGTATTTT. It encodes CASSEGVGSGGFTDTQYF. The rearrangement joins TRBV6-1 to TRBJ2-3; 9 bases agree with TRBD2. The CDR3 extends over 18 amino acids. V lost 1 base and J lost 2; bases outside the gene matches: 10. Germline values: CDR1 MNHNS, CDR2 SASEGT.